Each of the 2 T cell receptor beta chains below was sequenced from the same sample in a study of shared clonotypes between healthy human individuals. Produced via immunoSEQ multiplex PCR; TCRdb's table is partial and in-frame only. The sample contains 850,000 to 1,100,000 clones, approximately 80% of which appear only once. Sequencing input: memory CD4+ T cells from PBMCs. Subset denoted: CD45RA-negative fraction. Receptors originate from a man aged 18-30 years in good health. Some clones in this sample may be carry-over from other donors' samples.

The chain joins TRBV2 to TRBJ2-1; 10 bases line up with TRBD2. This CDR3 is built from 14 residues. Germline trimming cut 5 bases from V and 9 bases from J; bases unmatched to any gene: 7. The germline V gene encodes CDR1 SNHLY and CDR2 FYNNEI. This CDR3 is CASSPGTSAGEQFF. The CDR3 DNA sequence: TGTGCCAGCAGTCCTGGGACTAGCGCGGGTGAGCAGTTCTTC.

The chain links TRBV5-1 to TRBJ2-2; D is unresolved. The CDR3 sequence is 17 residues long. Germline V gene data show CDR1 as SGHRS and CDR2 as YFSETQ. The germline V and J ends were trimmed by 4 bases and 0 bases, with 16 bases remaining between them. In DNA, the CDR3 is TGCGCCAGCAGCCCTATGATGCTGCAGTCGAACACCGGGGAGCTGTTTTTT. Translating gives CASSPMMLQSNTGELFF.